These T cell receptor beta chains were read from a single sample in a study of T cell responses to AZD1222 COVID-19 vaccine. Measured with immunoSEQ multiplex PCR; TCRdb has only the in-frame clones, and not every one. The data show fewer than 150,000 clones, with around nine tenths seen just once and around 7.1% held by the top ten. Source: peripheral blood, taken 28 days after the second AZD1222 dose. These receptors originate from an adult who received the AZD1222 COVID-19 vaccine. CDR3s include the opening cysteine and the closing phenylalanine or tryptophan. A row's size may be missing; if present it is once, few, many or a size class.

>TRBV27|-
CASSSLDRATYEQYF
>TRBV5-4|once
CASSLGSDQETQYF
>TRBV6-5|-
CASGAHRETGELFF
>TRBV7-9|large
CATGLAGGETQYF
>TRBV27|-
CASSTRDRGFESNQPQHF
>TRBV7-2|-
CASSLGTGMGNQPQHF
>TRBV5-4|-
CASSHGTARSNYGYTF
>TRBV5-4|-
CASSSRVAGELFF
>TRBV18|once
CASSPRGASTDTQYF
>TRBV10-3|-
CAISDWEQSQETQYF
>TRBV5-6|-
CASSRPTGSYEQYF
>TRBV12-3/TRBV12-4|once
CASSPRGGDGYTF
>TRBV3-1/TRBV3-2|-
CASSQEEGEQYF
>TRBV9|-
CASGQGAYNEQFF
>TRBV15|-
CATSRGTGAETQYF